This T cell receptor beta chain was identified during a study of shared clonotypes between healthy human individuals (dated by TCRdb to 2018 to 2020). Context from the whole study: The cohort included a few men and a couple of women between 18 and 49 years of age. For each donor, CD4 naive and CD4 memory were each run on three plates, CD8 naive on two plates, and CD8 memory on one plate. Per donor, leukapheresis produced somewhere between about 0.94 and 10 billion PBMCs. To increase sequencing depth and limit assay-specific biases, different laboratories used diverse techniques to prepare libraries and sequence TCR repertoires. Blood TCR repertoires of roughly five healthy adults were deeply sequenced to estimate repertoire size and the extent of clonotype sharing between individuals.

This clone was counted a single time. The antigen it recognizes is unknown. The record has no base qualities; no much larger clone is one base away. TCR CDR3 regions were amplified from genomic DNA by multiplex PCR using the deep immunoSEQ assay. Genomic DNA extracted from each cell subset was distributed evenly over all wells of several immunoSEQ 96-well plates, and each plate served as one replicate. For sorted subsets, approximately 190 ng genomic DNA, equal to about 30,000 T cell genomes, was loaded into each replicate PCR. Purified libraries were quantified with a Qubit 3.0 fluorometer, sized on a Bioanalyzer 2100, and re-quantified with the KAPA Library Quantification kit. Every immunoSEQ 96-well plate was sequenced on a dedicated single-read 150-cycle Illumina NextSeq 550 flow cell. As for the original processing: The immunoSEQ output contained only junctional sequences without quality scores, so filtering could not match that applied to full-length reads. Sequences were annotated with PyIR, a Python wrapper for IgBLAST v1.9, and V/J genes and CDR3 were assigned using IMGT germline references. Reads were filtered out if the reads had weak V/J assignments (E-value above 1e-6), no CDR3, stop codons, out-of-frame junctions, or ambiguous translated residues. A V3J clonotype was defined by an identical inferred V gene, J gene, and CDR3 amino acid sequence. Percentage overlap between repertoires was calculated by dividing the number of shared unique clonotypes by the size of the smaller repertoire. Three approaches were used to assess repertoire richness: RTK rarefaction, the Chao1 estimator, and Recon v2.1 estimates of unobserved clonotypes. Generation probabilities for all TCRbeta clonotypes obtained by the gDNA method from a handful of donors were computed using OLGA. The clones in this table, taken by TCRdb from immuneACCESS, are in-frame only. Not every clone is retained; where verified, under half of the shortfall comes from an unresolved V gene, and the cause of the rest is unknown. The V and J calls and the clone size are those of that table, but D and trimming were determined from the DNA. Counted in this sample were about 2.3 million clones; approximately 93% of them appeared once. 0.39% of the sample is in the top ten clones.

V is pared back by 0 bases and J by 0 bases, with 12 bases lying between the germline termini. The CDR3 covers 16 residues, taking in both the cysteine and the phenylalanine. Here the CDR3 DNA is all that survives: 48 bases in frame from base 1. CDR1 is given as MNHNS and CDR2 as SASEGT, both from the germline V gene. Points the paper makes about the study in general: Incomplete sequencing was indicated by rarefaction of sorted-subset datasets, despite the large sequencing depth. Around 5% of naive CD4, roughly 3.6% of naive CD8, roughly 2.4% of memory CD4, and around 0.42% of memory CD8 clonotypes were shared across several donors. Because the study included a small number of donors, the genetic and exposure-history diversity represented was limited. Compared with non-shared clonotypes, clonotypes shared by all four sorted-subset donors had higher generation probabilities. Sampling was limited to blood, and TCR repertoires in tissue likely differ from TCR repertoires in blood. Pairwise subsampling led to the expectation that sequencing depth would affect the degree of clonotype sharing among donors. Naive subsets generally had larger estimated clonotype richness than memory subsets did.

Donors were healthy HIV-negative adults with no recently reported acute infections or vaccinations. Only Caucasian adults living in Nashville, Tennessee, USA were represented among the donors. CD4+ T cells were enriched through magnetic negative selection, after which naive cells were positively selected on CD45RA and the remaining negative fraction served as the memory subset. Blood was obtained by leukapheresis, after which PBMCs were separated by Ficoll-Histopaque density gradient centrifugation and cryopreserved in liquid nitrogen vapor phase. Analytical flow cytometry was used to check the purity and quantity of every magnetically sorted T cell population. Each sorted fraction had its genomic DNA isolated and then quantified by UV absorbance on a Nanodrop 2000c.

The V and J genes are TRBV6-1 and TRBJ2-7, with the D segment identity uncertain. Sequenced input: naive CD4+ T cells from PBMCs. What this sample's cell subset or site label stands for: CD45RA+ positively selected. The source is a man younger than 35 in good health. Some clones in this sample may be carry-over from other donors' samples. The DNA reads TGTGCCAGCAGTGAAGCTTTACGGCCGAGCTCCTACGAGCAGTACTTC. The encoded protein is CASSEALRPSSYEQYF.